The 20 T cell receptor beta chains given below trace back to one sample, sequenced in a study of shared clonotypes between healthy human individuals. The repertoire was sequenced with immunoSEQ multiplex PCR; TCRdb's copy has only in-frame clones and lacks some. The sample consists of roughly 760,000 clones, roughly 70% of them appearing once. The material sequenced was memory CD4+ T cells sorted from blood. As to subset: CD45RA-negative fraction. These receptors originate from a woman younger than 45 in good health.

In DNA form, the CDR3 reads TGTGCCAGCAGCTCGAGGACAGGGGGCGGGAGGGGTGCTTTCTTT. This gives the protein CASSSRTGGGRGAFF. The rearrangement uses TRBV11-2 and TRBJ1-1; 11 bases align to TRBD1. Losses at the gene ends were 4 bases for V and 11 bases for J; bases not matched to a gene: 12. CDR3 size: 15 residues. Germline CDR1 is SGHAT and CDR2 is FQNNGV. The whole variable domain, remainder taken from reference TRBV11-2 and TRBJ1-1, is EAGVAQSPRYKIIEKRQSVAFWCNPISGHATLYWYQQILGQGPKLLIQFQNNGVVDDSQLPKDRFSAERLKGVDSTLKIQPAKLEDSAVYLCASSSRTGGGRGAFFGQGTRLTVV.

This clone has ten or more counts. The chain has TRBV5-6 and TRBJ1-2; D might be TRBD1 (5 bases). Looked up from germline, CDR1 is SGHDT and CDR2 is YYEEEE. V was shortened by 0 bases and J by 4 bases, with 10 bases between the two germline ends. This CDR3 is 14 amino acids long. The CDR3, as DNA: TGTGCCAGCAGCTTGGGTTTGGACATCTATGGCTACACCTTC. This sequence encodes CASSLGLDIYGYTF.

J is TRBJ2-1 and V is TRBV5-1; D is perhaps TRBD2 (5 bases). This CDR3 spans 14 amino acids. Trimming removed 0 bases from V and 10 bases from J, with 14 bases in between. Per the germline V gene, CDR1 is SGHRS and CDR2 is YFSETQ. CDR3 coding DNA: TGCGCCAGCAGCTTGGGTTCGGGAATGGGGGAGCAGTTCTTC. Encoded protein: CASSLGSGMGEQFF.

V is TRBV7-9 and J is TRBJ2-7; no reliable D call. The CDR3 is 14 amino acids. Germline CDR1 is SEHNR and CDR2 is FQNEAQ (reference sequence). Between the trimmed V and J ends, which lost 1 base and 2 bases, there was a span of 9 bases. In nucleotides, the CDR3 is TGTGCCAGCAGCTTAGAGGTCAGGACCTACGAGCAGTACTTC. Its protein is CASSLEVRTYEQYF.

The chain employs TRBV27 and TRBJ2-7; 11 positions match TRBD2. Trimming removed 5 bases from V and 2 bases from J; junction bases left unmatched: 5. The CDR3 spans 15 residues. Germline V gene lookup returns CDR1 MNHEY and CDR2 SMNVEV (reference sequence). This chain's CDR3 is CASSLRLAGPYEQYF. The CDR3 bases are TGTGCCAGCAGTCTCAGACTAGCGGGGCCCTACGAGCAGTACTTC.

This chain uses TRBV2 with TRBJ2-7, with TRBD1 matching over 9 bases. The length of the CDR3 is 15 residues. V gave up 4 bases and J gave up 5 bases; unmatched junction bases: 9. Germline V CDR1 and CDR2: SNHLY, FYNNEI. In DNA form, the CDR3 reads TGTGCCAGCAGTGCCCGGGACAGGGCTTTAGACGAGCAGTACTTC. It is translated as CASSARDRALDEQYF.

DNA of the CDR3: TGCAGCGCCGACAAAGGGGGCTACACCTTC. Translating gives CSADKGGYTF. The chain uses TRBV29-1 and TRBJ1-2; D is undetermined. Trimming removed 7 bases at V and 8 bases at J, with 11 bases between. CDR1 and CDR2 (germline): SQVTM, ANQGSEA. The CDR3 runs 10 residues. Drawing the rest from reference TRBV29-1 and TRBJ1-2, the complete variable domain is SAVISQKPSRDICQRGTSLTIQCQVDSQVTMMFWYRQQPGQSLTLIATANQGSEATYESGFVIDKFPISRPNLTFSTLTVSNMSPEDSSIYLCSADKGGYTFGSGTRLTVV.

The chain has TRBV28 and TRBJ2-3, with D unresolved. Trimming pared 7 bases from V and 0 bases from J, leaving 5 bases between. There are 12 residues in the CDR3. CDR1 and CDR2 (germline): MDHEN, SYDVKM. CDR3 residues: CASTSSTDTQYF. CDR3 DNA: TGTGCCAGCACGTCTAGCACAGATACGCAGTATTTT.

The V call is TRBV7-9, the J call TRBJ2-5; TRBD1 aligns across 7 bases. CDR1 SEHNR and CDR2 FQNEAQ come from the germline V gene (reference sequence). V shed 1 base, J shed 5 bases, and the junction held 4 bases outside the gene matches. This CDR3 contains 14 residues. The CDR3 here is CASSLETGLETQYF. The CDR3 coding sequence is TGTGCCAGCAGCTTAGAGACAGGGTTGGAGACCCAGTACTTC.

The chain couples TRBV7-9 to TRBJ1-2; maybe TRBD1 (6 bases). The CDR3 runs 15 residues. Per the germline V gene, CDR1 is SEHNR and CDR2 is FQNEAQ (reference sequence). V was trimmed by 1 base and J by 8 bases, leaving 17 bases between them. The CDR3 sequence: CASSLGGTGMKGYTF. The CDR3 DNA reads as TGTGCCAGCAGCTTAGGAGGAACAGGGATGAAAGGCTACACCTTC.

The rearrangement uses TRBV28 and TRBJ1-5, with 7 bases identical to TRBD1. The CDR3 has 13 residues. V dropped 6 bases and J dropped 4; count of bases not matched to a gene: 3. CDR1 is MDHEN and CDR2 is SYDVKM in the germline V gene. The DNA for the CDR3 is TGTGCCAGCAGGACAGGGTTTAATCAGCCCCAGCATTTT. Protein: CASRTGFNQPQHF.

This chain uses TRBV7-2 with TRBJ2-7, with 10 bases that match TRBD2. Germline V gene data show CDR1 as SGHTA and CDR2 as FQGNSA. CDR3 size: 19 residues. V lost 5 bases to trimming and J lost 3 bases; unmatched junction nucleotides: 19. The CDR3 reads CASSPGQVVSSGSLYEQYF. The CDR3 DNA follows: TGTGCCAGCAGCCCCGGACAGGTAGTATCTAGCGGGAGCCTCTACGAGCAGTACTTC.

The gene calls are TRBV2 and TRBJ2-2; D not resolved. The V gene lost 6 bases and the J gene lost 2 bases, with 4 bases spanning the gap. CDR1 and CDR2 from the germline V gene are SNHLY and FYNNEI. This CDR3 comprises 12 residues. The CDR3 DNA reads TGTGCCAGCAGCCTAAACACCGGGGAGCTGTTTTTT. Protein: CASSLNTGELFF. The whole variable domain, filled in from reference TRBV2 and TRBJ2-2, reads EPEVTQTPSHQVTQMGQEVILRCVPISNHLYFYWYRQILGQKVEFLVSFYNNEISEKSEIFDDQFSVERPDGSNFTLKIRSTKLEDSAMYFCASSLNTGELFFGEGSRLTVL.

In its sample, this clone was seen a few times. J is TRBJ2-7 and V is TRBV21-1. TRBV21-1 is recorded as a pseudogene. The CDR3 is 13 residues long. The CDR3 protein is CASRPGPPSEQYF. The CDR3 bases are TGTGCCAGCAGGCCCGGACCCCCGAGCGAGCAGTACTTC.

This clone has more than one count but fewer than ten. The V and J genes are TRBV4-1 and TRBJ2-3; D remains ambiguous. V was cut by 0 bases and J by 4 bases, with 11 bases left in between. CDR3 length: 15 amino acids. Germline CDR1 reads MGHRA; CDR2 reads YSYEKL. The chain's CDR3 is CASSQDRFYPDTQYF. The CDR3 DNA reads as TGCGCCAGCAGCCAAGATCGTTTTTACCCAGATACGCAGTATTTT.

The chain uses TRBV5-1 and TRBJ2-7, with TRBD2 identical over 13 bases. There are 16 residues in the CDR3. Germline values: CDR1 SGHRS, CDR2 YFSETQ. V lost 4 bases and J lost 5; bases outside the gene matches: 9. The DNA for the CDR3 is TGCGCCAGCAGCATAAGATCCGGGACTAGCGGGAACGAGCAGTACTTC. Encoded protein: CASSIRSGTSGNEQYF.

The chain couples TRBV27 to TRBJ1-5; no firm D call. With 3 bases removed from V and 0 bases from J, the gap between germline ends came to 12 bases. The germline gives CDR1 MNHEY, CDR2 SMNVEV (reference sequence). The length of the CDR3 is 16 residues. The CDR3 region is CASSFSAVYSNQPQHF. As DNA, the CDR3 is TGTGCCAGCAGTTTCTCCGCCGTTTATAGCAATCAGCCCCAGCATTTT.

This chain joins TRBV7-7 and TRBJ2-6; D might be TRBD1 or TRBD2, each matching 5 bases. The V end was cut by 4 bases, the J end by 5 bases, with 21 bases between. In germline, CDR1 is SSHAT, CDR2 FNYEAQ (reference sequence). The length of the CDR3 is 18 residues. The DNA of the CDR3 is TGTGCCAGCAGCTGGGAGACAGTGCCACAAAGTCGGGCCAACGTCCTGACTTTC. The encoded protein is CASSWETVPQSRANVLTF.

This clone was observed a few times. CDR3 amino acids: CASSRDFKEGTQYF. CDR3 DNA: TGTGCCAGCAGCCGGGACTTTAAGGAAGGTACGCAGTATTTT. The V and J genes are TRBV11-3 and TRBJ2-3, with TRBD2 as a possible D gene (6 bases). The CDR3 runs to 14 residues. Germline lookup yields CDR1 SGHNT and CDR2 YENEEA. V was shortened by 5 bases and J by 8 bases, with 17 bases between the two germline ends.

The chain combines TRBV11-2 with TRBJ2-5, with D perhaps being TRBD1 or TRBD2 (5 bases each). With 5 bases removed from V and 2 bases from J, the gap between germline ends came to 9 bases. Germline values: CDR1 SGHAT, CDR2 FQNNGV. The CDR3 loop spans 13 amino acids. The CDR3 DNA sequence: TGTGCCAGCAGCCGGGACCAGCAAGAGACCCAGTACTTC. Amino acids: CASSRDQQETQYF.